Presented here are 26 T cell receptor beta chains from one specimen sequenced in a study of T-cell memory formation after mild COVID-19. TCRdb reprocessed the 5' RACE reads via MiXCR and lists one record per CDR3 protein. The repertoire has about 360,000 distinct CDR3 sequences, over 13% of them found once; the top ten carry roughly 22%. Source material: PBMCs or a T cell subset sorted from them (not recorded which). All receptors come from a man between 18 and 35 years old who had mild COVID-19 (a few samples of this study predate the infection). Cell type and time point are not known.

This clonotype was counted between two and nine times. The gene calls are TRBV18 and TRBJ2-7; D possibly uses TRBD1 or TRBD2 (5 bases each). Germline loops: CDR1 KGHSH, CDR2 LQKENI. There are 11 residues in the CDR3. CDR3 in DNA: TGTGCTTCAGGGACCTCCTACGAGCAGTACGTC. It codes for CASGTSYEQYV.

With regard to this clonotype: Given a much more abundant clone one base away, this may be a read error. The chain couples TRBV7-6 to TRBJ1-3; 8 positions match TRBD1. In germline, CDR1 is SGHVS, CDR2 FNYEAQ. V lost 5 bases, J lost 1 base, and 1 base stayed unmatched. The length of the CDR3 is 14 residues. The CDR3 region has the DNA TGTGCCAGCAGCCGGACAGGGTCTGGAAACACCATATATTTT. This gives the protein CASSRTGSGNTIYF.

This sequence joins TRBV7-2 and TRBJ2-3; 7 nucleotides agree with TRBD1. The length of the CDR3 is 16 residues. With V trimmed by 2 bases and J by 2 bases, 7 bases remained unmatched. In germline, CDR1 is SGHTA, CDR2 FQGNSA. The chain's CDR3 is CASSLHRDSFTDTQYF. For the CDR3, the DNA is TGTGCCAGCAGCTTACATCGGGACAGCTTCACAGATACGCAGTATTTT. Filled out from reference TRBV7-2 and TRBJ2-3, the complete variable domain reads GAGVSQSPSNKVTEKGKDVELRCDPISGHTALYWYRQSLGQGLEFLIYFQGNSAPDKSGLPSDRFSAERTGGSVSTLTIQRTQQEDSAVYLCASSLHRDSFTDTQYFGPGTRLTVL.

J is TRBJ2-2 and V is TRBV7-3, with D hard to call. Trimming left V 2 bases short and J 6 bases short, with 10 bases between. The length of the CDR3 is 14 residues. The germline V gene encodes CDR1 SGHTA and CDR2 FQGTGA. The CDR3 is CASSLDHWAGELFF. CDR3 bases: TGTGCCAGCAGCTTAGATCATTGGGCCGGGGAGCTGTTTTTT.

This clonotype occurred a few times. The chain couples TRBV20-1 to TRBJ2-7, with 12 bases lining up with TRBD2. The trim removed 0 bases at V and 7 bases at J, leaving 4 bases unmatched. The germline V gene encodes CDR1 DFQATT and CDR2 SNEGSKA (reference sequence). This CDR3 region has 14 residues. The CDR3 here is CSAREPGLAGEQYV. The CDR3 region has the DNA TGCAGTGCTAGAGAGCCGGGACTAGCGGGTGAGCAGTACGTC.

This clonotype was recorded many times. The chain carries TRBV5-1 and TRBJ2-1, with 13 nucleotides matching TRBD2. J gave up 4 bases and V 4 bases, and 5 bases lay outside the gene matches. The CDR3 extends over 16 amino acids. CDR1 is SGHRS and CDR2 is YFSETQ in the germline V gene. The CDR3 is CASSPSGLAGYNEQFF. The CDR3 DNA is TGCGCCAGCAGCCCTTCGGGACTAGCGGGGTACAATGAGCAGTTCTTC.

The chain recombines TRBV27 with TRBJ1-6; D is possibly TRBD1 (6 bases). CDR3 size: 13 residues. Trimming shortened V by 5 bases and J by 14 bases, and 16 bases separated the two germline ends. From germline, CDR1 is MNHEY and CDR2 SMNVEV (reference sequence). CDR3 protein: CASSPWGPATLHF. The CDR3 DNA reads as TGTGCCAGCAGTCCCTGGGGGCCGGCTACCCTCCACTTT.

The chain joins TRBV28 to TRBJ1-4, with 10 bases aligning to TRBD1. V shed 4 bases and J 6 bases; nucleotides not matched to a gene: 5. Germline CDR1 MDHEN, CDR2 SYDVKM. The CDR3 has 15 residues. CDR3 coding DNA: TGTGCCAGCAGTTCCGCCGGGACAGGGGATGAAAAACTGTTTTTT. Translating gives CASSSAGTGDEKLFF.

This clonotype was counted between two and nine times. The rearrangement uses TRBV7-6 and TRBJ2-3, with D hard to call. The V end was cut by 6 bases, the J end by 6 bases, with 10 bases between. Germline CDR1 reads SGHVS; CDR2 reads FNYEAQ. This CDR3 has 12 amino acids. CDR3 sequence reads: CASSQLGDTQYF. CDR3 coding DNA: TGTGCCAGCAGTCAGCTGGGGGATACGCAGTATTTT.

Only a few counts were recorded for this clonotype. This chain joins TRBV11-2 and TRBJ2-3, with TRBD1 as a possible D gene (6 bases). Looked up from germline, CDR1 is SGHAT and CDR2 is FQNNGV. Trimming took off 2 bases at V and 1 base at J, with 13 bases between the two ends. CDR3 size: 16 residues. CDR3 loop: CASSLTGTWGTDTQYF. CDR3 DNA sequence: TGTGCCAGCAGCTTAACCGGGACATGGGGCACAGATACGCAGTATTTT.

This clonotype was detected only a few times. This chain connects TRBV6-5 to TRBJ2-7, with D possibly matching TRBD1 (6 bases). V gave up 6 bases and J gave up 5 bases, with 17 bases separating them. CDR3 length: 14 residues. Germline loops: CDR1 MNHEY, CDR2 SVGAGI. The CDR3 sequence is CASSTSPQGNEQYF. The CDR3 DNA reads TGTGCCAGCAGCACCTCTCCACAGGGAAACGAGCAGTACTTC.

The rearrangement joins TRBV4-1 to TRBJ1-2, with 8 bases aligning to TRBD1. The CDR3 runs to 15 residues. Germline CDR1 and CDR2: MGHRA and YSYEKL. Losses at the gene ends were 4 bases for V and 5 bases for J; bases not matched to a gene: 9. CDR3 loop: CASSPRDRTTYGYTF. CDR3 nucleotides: TGCGCCAGCAGCCCCCGGGACAGGACCACTTATGGCTACACCTTC.

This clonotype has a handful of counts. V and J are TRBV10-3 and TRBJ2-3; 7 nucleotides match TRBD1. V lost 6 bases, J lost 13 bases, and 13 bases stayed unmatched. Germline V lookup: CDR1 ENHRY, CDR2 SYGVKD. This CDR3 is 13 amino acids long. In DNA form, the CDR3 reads TGTGCCATCAGCGATCGTACAGGGGCCCTTGAGTATTTT. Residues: CAISDRTGALEYF.

The CDR3 DNA reads as TGTGCCATCAGTGACGTATCTAGCGGGGGGGCGACCGGGGAGCTGTTTTTT. Protein product: CAISDVSSGGATGELFF. V gene TRBV10-3 combines with J gene TRBJ2-2; 12 bases map to TRBD2. The CDR3 spans 17 residues. V shed 3 bases, J shed 5 bases, and the junction held 7 bases outside the gene matches. CDR1 ENHRY and CDR2 SYGVKD come from the germline V gene.

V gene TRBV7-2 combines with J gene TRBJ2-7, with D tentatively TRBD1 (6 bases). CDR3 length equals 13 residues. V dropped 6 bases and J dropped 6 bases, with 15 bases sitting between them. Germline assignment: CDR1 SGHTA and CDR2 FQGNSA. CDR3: CASRSRGEGEQYF. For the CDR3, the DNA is TGTGCCAGCAGAAGCAGGGGCGAGGGCGAGCAGTACTTC.

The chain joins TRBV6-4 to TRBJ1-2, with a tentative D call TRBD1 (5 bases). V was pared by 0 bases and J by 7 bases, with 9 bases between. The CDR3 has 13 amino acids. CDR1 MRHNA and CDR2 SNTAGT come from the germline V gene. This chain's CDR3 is CASSDSGTRGYTF. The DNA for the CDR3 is TGTGCCAGCAGTGACTCCGGGACCCGTGGCTACACCTTC.

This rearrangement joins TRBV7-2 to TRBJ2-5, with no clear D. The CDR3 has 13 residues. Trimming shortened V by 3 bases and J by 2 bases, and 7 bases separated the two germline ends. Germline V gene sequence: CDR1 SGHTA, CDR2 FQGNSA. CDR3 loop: CASSFLVQETQYF. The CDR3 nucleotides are TGTGCCAGCAGCTTCCTTGTGCAAGAGACCCAGTACTTC.

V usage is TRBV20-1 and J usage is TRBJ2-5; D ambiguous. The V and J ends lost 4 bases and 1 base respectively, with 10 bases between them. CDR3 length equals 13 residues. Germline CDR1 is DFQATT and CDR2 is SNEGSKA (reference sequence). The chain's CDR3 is CSATHSIQETQYF. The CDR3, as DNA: TGCAGTGCTACCCACTCGATCCAAGAGACCCAGTACTTC.

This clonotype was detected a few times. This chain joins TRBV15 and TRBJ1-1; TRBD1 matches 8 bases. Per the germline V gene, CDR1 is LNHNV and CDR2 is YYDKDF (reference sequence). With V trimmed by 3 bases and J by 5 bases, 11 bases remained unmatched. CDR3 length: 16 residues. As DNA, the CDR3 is TGTGCCACCAGCAGCACCGGACAGGGAGGGGGGACTGAAGCTTTCTTT. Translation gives CATSSTGQGGGTEAFF.

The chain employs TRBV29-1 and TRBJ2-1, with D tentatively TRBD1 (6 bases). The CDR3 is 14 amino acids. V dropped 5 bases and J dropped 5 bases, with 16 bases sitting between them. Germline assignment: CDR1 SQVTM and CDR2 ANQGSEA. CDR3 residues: CSVSTTGPDNEQFF. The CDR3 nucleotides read TGCAGCGTTTCAACGACAGGCCCGGACAATGAGCAGTTCTTC.

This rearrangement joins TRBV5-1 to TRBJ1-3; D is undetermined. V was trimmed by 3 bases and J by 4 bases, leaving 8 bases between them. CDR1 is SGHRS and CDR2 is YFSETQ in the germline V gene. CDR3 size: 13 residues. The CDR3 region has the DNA TGCGCCAGCAGCTCCTCCCAGGGAAACACCATATATTTT. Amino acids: CASSSSQGNTIYF.

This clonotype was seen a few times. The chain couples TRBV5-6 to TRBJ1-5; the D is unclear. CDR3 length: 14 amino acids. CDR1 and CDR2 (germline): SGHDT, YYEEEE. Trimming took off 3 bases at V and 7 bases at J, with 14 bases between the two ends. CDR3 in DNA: TGTGCCAGCAGCTCTAGTCCGACCGAGCAGCCCCAGCATTTT. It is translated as CASSSSPTEQPQHF.

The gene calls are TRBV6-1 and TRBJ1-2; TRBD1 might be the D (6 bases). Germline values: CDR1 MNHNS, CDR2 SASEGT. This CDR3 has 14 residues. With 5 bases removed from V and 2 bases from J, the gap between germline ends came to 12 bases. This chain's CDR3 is CASSPIGGNYGYTF. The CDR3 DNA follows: TGTGCCAGCAGTCCCATCGGGGGCAACTATGGCTACACCTTC.

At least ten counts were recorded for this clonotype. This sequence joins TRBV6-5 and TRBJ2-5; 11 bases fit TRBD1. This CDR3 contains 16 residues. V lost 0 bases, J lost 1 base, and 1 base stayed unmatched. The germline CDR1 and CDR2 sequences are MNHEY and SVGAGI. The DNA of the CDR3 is TGTGCCAGCAGTTACTCTGGGACAGGGGGCCAAGAGACCCAGTACTTC. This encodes CASSYSGTGGQETQYF.

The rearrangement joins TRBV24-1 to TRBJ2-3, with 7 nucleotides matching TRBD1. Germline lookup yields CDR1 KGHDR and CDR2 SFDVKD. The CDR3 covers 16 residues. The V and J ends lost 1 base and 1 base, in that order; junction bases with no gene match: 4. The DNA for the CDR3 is TGTGCCACCAGTGATTTATGGCAGGGGGGCACAGATACGCAGTATTTT. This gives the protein CATSDLWQGGTDTQYF.

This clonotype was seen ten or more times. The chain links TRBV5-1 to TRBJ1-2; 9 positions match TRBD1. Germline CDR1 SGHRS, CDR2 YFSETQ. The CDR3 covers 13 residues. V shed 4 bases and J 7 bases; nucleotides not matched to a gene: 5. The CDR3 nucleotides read TGCGCCAGCAGCGAGGGACAGGGAAGTGGCTACACCTTC. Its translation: CASSEGQGSGYTF.